This T cell receptor beta chain derives from a study of blood T cell repertoires in COVID-19. Study background: T cells, B-cell-depleted T cells, or PBMCs supplied cDNA or gDNA.

The method was immunoSEQ multiplex PCR; TCRdb's version includes in-frame clones alone and lacks a portion of them. The data show more than 85,000 clones, nearly 90% seen once. J lost 4 bases, V lost 1 base, and 2 bases had no gene match. The CDR3 covers 14 residues. Germline lookup yields CDR1 LNHDA and CDR2 SQIVND (reference sequence). This chain uses TRBV19 with TRBJ2-5, with 8 bases aligning to TRBD2. The sample comprised peripheral blood. This TCR came from a man between 45 and 60 years old with active COVID-19. The CDR3 reads CASSIGAGAETQYF. The DNA of the CDR3 is TGTGCCAGTAGTATAGGAGCGGGGGCAGAGACCCAGTACTTC.